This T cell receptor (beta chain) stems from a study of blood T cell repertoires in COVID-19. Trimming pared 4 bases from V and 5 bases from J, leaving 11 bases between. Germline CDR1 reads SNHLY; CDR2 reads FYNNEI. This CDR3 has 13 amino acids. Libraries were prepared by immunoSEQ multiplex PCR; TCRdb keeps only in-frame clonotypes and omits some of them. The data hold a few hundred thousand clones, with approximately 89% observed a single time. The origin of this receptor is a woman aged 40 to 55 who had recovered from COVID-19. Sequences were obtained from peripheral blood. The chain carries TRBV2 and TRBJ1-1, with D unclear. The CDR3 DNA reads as TGTGCCAGCAGTGTACTCGAGGTAACTGAAGCTTTCTTT. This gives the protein CASSVLEVTEAFF. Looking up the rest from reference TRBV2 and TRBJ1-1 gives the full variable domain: EPEVTQTPSHQVTQMGQEVILRCVPISNHLYFYWYRQILGQKVEFLVSFYNNEISEKSEIFDDQFSVERPDGSNFTLKIRSTKLEDSAMYFCASSVLEVTEAFFGQGTRLTVV.